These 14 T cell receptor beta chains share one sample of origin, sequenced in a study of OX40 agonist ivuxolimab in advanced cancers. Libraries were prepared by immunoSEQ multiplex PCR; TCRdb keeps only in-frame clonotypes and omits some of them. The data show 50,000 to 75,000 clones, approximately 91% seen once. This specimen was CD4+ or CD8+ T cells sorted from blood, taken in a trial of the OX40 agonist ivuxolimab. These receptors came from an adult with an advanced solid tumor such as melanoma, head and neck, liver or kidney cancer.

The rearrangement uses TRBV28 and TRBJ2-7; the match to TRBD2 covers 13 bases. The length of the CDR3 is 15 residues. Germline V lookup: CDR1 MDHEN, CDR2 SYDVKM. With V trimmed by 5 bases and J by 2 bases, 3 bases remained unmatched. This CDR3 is CASSPGLAGAYEQYF. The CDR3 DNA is TGTGCCAGCAGTCCAGGACTAGCGGGGGCCTACGAGCAGTACTTC.

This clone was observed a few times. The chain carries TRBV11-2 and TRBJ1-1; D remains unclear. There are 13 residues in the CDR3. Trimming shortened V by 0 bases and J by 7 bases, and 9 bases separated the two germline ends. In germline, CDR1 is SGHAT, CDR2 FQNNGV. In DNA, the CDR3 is TGTGCCAGCAGCTTAGATCTGGCAGGTGAAGCTTTCTTT. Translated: CASSLDLAGEAFF.

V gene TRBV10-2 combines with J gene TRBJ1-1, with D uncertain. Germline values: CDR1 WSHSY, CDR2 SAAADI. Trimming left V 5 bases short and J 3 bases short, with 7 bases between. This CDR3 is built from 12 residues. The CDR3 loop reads CASSRIDTEAFF. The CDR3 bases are TGCGCCAGCAGTCGGATAGACACTGAAGCTTTCTTT.

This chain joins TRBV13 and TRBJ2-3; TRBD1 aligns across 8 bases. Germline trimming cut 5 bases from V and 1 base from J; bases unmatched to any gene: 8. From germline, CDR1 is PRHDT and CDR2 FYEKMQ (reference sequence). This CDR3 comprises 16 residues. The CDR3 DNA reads TGTGCCAGCAGCCCCGAGACAGGGGTTGGCACAGATACGCAGTATTTT. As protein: CASSPETGVGTDTQYF.

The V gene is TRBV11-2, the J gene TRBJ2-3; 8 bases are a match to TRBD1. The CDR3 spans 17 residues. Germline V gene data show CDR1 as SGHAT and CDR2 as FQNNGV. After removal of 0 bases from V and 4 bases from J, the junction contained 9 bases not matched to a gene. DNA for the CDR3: TGTGCCAGCAGCTTAGATGGTGGACAGGGCTACCCAGATACGCAGTATTTT. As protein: CASSLDGGQGYPDTQYF.

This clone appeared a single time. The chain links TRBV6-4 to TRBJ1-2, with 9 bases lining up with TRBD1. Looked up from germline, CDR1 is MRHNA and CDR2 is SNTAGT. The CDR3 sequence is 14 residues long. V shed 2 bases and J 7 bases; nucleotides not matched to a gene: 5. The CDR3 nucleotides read TGTGCCAGCAGTGACCTGGACAGGGGATTTGGCTACACCTTC. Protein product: CASSDLDRGFGYTF.

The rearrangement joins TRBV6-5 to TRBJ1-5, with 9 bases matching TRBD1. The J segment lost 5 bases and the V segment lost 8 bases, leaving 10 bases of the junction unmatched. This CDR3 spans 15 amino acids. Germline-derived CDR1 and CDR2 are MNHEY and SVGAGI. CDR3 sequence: CASAPLRTGDQPQHF. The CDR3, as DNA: TGTGCCAGCGCGCCCCTCAGGACAGGGGATCAGCCCCAGCATTTT.

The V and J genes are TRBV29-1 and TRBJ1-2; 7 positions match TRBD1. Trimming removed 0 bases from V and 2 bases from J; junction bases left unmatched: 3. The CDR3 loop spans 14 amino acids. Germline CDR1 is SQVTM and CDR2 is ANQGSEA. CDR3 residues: CSVEDRGQNYGYTF. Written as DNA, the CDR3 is TGCAGCGTTGAAGATAGGGGACAGAACTATGGCTACACCTTC. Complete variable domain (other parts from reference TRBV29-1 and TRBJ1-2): SAVISQKPSRDICQRGTSLTIQCQVDSQVTMMFWYRQQPGQSLTLIATANQGSEATYESGFVIDKFPISRPNLTFSTLTVSNMSPEDSSIYLCSVEDRGQNYGYTFGSGTRLTVV.

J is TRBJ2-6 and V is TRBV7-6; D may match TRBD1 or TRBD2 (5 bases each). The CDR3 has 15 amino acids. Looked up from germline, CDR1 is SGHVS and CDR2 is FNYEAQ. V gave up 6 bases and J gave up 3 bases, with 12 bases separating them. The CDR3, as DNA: TGTGCCAGCAGTCGCCAGGGAGATGGGGCCAACGTCCTGACTTTC. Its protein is CASSRQGDGANVLTF.

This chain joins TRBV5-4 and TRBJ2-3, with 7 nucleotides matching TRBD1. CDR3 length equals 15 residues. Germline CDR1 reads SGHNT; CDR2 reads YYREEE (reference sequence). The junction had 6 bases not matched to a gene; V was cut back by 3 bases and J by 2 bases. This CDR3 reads CASSSTGFATDTQYF. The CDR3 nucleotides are TGTGCCAGCAGCTCGACAGGGTTTGCCACAGATACGCAGTATTTT.

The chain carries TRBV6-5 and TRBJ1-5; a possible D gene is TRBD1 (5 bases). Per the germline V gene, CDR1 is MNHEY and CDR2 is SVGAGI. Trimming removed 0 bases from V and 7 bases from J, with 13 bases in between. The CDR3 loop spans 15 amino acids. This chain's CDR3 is CASSYSDGAGQPQHF. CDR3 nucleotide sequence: TGTGCCAGCAGTTACTCAGACGGGGCGGGACAGCCCCAGCATTTT.

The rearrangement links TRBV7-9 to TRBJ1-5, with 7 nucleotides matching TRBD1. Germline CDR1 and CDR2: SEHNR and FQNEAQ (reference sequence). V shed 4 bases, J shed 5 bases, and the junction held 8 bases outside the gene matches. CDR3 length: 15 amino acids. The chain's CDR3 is CASSSPEGADQPQHF. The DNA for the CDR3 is TGTGCCAGCAGCTCCCCTGAGGGGGCGGATCAGCCCCAGCATTTT.

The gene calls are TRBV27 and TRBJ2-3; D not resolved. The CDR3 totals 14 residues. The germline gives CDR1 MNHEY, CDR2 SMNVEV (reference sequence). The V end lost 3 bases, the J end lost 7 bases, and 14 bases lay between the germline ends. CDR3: CASSLRLPPNTQYF. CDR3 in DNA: TGTGCCAGCAGTTTGAGGCTACCCCCTAATACGCAGTATTTT.

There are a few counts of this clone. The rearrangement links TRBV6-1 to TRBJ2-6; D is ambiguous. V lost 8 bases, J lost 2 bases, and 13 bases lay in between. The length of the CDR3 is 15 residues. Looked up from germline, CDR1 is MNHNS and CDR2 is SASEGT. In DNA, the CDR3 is TGTGCCAGCGATAAGGAACTTACTGGGGCCAACGTCCTGACTTTC. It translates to CASDKELTGANVLTF.